Below, 13 T cell receptor beta chains from the same sample are listed, as sequenced in a study of shared clonotypes between healthy human individuals. Data came from immunoSEQ multiplex PCR; TCRdb stores just in-frame clones and leaves some out. This table holds about 2 million clones, about 95% found once. It was CD45RO-negative cells, positively selected for CCR7, that made up naive CD8 cells, with terminally differentiated effector memory CD45RA+ cells excluded. Sequencing was done on a sample of naive CD8+ T cells sorted from blood. Source of these receptors: a man between 18 and 35 years old in good health.

This chain connects TRBV5-1 to TRBJ2-2; 10 bases line up with TRBD2. The CDR3 is 16 amino acids. The germline CDR1 and CDR2 sequences are SGHRS and YFSETQ. The trim removed 0 bases at V and 6 bases at J, leaving 5 bases unmatched. CDR3 sequence reads: CASSLVAAGGPGELFF. Written as DNA, the CDR3 is TGCGCCAGCAGCTTGGTCGCAGCGGGAGGGCCCGGGGAGCTGTTTTTT. Looking up the rest from reference TRBV5-1 and TRBJ2-2 gives the full variable domain: KAGVTQTPRYLIKTRGQQVTLSCSPISGHRSVSWYQQTPGQGLQFLFEYFSETQRNKGNFPGRFSGRQFSNSRSEMNVSTLELGDSALYLCASSLVAAGGPGELFFGEGSRLTVL.

This chain connects TRBV6-1 to TRBJ1-1; a possible D gene is TRBD1 (6 bases). V lost 1 base to trimming and J lost 1 base, with 13 bases between them. The germline gives CDR1 MNHNS, CDR2 SASEGT. The CDR3 is 16 residues long. CDR3 sequence (DNA): TGTGCCAGCAGTGAAGGGACACTGGGGGCGAACACTGAAGCTTTCTTT. Translated, it gives CASSEGTLGANTEAFF.

V and J are TRBV30 and TRBJ1-3; a weak D match, TRBD1 (5 bases). V was trimmed by 3 bases and J by 0 bases, leaving 15 bases between them. The CDR3 is made up of 16 amino acids. Germline CDR1 and CDR2: GTSNPN and SVGIG (reference sequence). The DNA of the CDR3 is TGTGCCTGGAGAACGAAAGGGGCCTTCTCTGGAAACACCATATATTTT. Translation: CAWRTKGAFSGNTIYF.

About this clone itself: In the same sample, other DNA sequences code for this CDR3. The CDR3 DNA follows: TGTGCCAGCAGCGCCTACGGTTCCTCCTACGAGCAGTACTTC. It encodes CASSAYGSSYEQYF. The gene calls are TRBV9 and TRBJ2-7, with D hard to call. This CDR3 has 14 residues. The V gene's germline CDR1 is SGDLS and CDR2 YYNGEE. The V gene lost 3 bases and the J gene lost 0 bases, with 10 bases spanning the gap.

Note on this clone: Other DNA sequences in the same sample also yield this CDR3. The rearrangement joins TRBV9 to TRBJ2-2; no clear D. Trimming cost V 0 bases and J 0 bases, with 6 bases left between them. The CDR3 spans 15 residues. Germline V CDR1 and CDR2: SGDLS, YYNGEE. This CDR3 reads CASSVAGSNTGELFF. The CDR3 nucleotides are TGTGCCAGCAGCGTAGCAGGCTCGAACACCGGGGAGCTGTTTTTT.

The gene calls are TRBV4-1 and TRBJ2-5, with D possibly matching TRBD1 (6 bases). The CDR3 is 13 amino acids. Germline assignment: CDR1 MGHRA and CDR2 YSYEKL. V shed 5 bases and J shed 5 bases, with 12 bases lying between them. The CDR3, as DNA: TGCGCCAGCAGCGAACGGCAGGGGGAGACCCAGTACTTC. This encodes CASSERQGETQYF.

This chain connects TRBV19 to TRBJ1-1; D is ambiguous. Per germline, CDR1 LNHDA and CDR2 SQIVND (reference sequence). The V gene lost 4 bases and the J gene lost 1 base, with 13 bases spanning the gap. This CDR3 is built from 15 residues. The CDR3 coding sequence is TGTGCCAGTAGTACGACACTCGGTGGGAACACTGAAGCTTTCTTT. Its translation is CASSTTLGGNTEAFF.

The chain couples TRBV30 to TRBJ1-3; D unclear. The CDR3 contains 15 residues. CDR1 and CDR2 (germline): GTSNPN, SVGIG (reference sequence). The CDR3 coding sequence is TGTGCTGGGATCACGAGTGGTTGGTCTGGAAACACCATATATTTT. It encodes CAGITSGWSGNTIYF. The variable domain in full, with the rest retrieved from reference TRBV30 and TRBJ1-3, is SQTIHQWPATLVQPVGSPLSLECTVEGTSNPNLYWYRQAAGRGLQLLFYSVGIGQISSEVPQNLSASRPQDRQFILSSKKLLLSDSGFYLCAGITSGWSGNTIYFGEGSWLTVV.

The J gene is TRBJ2-1, the V gene TRBV7-9, with 7 positions matching TRBD2. In germline, CDR1 is SEHNR, CDR2 FQNEAQ (reference sequence). The J segment lost 11 bases and the V segment lost 1 base, leaving 8 bases of the junction unmatched. The CDR3 length is 14 residues. The CDR3 here is CASSLGFSGPKQFF. The CDR3 coding sequence is TGTGCCAGCAGCTTAGGTTTTAGCGGGCCCAAGCAGTTCTTC. The full variable domain, with the rest looked up from reference TRBV7-9 and TRBJ2-1, is DTGVSQNPRHKITKRGQNVTFRCDPISEHNRLYWYRQTLGQGPEFLTYFQNEAQLEKSRLLSDRFSAERPKGSFSTLEIQRTEQGDSAMYLCASSLGFSGPKQFFGPGTRLTVL.

This sequence joins TRBV4-3 and TRBJ1-5; D is undetermined. CDR1 is LGHNA, CDR2 YSLEER, per germline. Trimming stripped 0 bases from V and 0 bases from J, with 9 bases between. This CDR3 spans 16 amino acids. CDR3 in amino acids: CASSQELDGSNQPQHF. CDR3 coding DNA: TGCGCCAGCAGCCAAGAATTAGACGGTAGCAATCAGCCCCAGCATTTT.

In regard to this clone: Additional DNA sequences in this sample encode the identical CDR3. The J gene is TRBJ1-1, the V gene TRBV14; no clear D gene. Germline loops: CDR1 SGHDN, CDR2 FVKESK. The CDR3 sequence is 15 residues long. Trimming left V 0 bases short and J 1 base short, with 9 bases between. The CDR3 nucleotides are TGTGCCAGCAGCCAAGATCGGGGAAGGAACACTGAAGCTTTCTTT. Translating it yields CASSQDRGRNTEAFF.

The V and J genes are TRBV2 and TRBJ2-3; no reliable D call. V was pared by 1 base and J by 4 bases, with 3 bases between. The germline CDR1 and CDR2 sequences are SNHLY and FYNNEI. The CDR3 is 12 residues long. CDR3: CASSEDPDTQYF. The CDR3 DNA follows: TGTGCCAGCAGTGAAGACCCAGATACGCAGTATTTT.

CDR3 sequence: CASSYSRDTAGNTIYF. The DNA of the CDR3 is TGTGCCAGCAGTTATTCCCGGGACACGGCTGGAAACACCATATATTTT. The chain joins TRBV2 to TRBJ1-3; maybe TRBD1 (6 bases). The germline gives CDR1 SNHLY, CDR2 FYNNEI. The CDR3 extends over 16 amino acids. The germline V and J ends were trimmed by 5 bases and 2 bases, with 16 bases remaining between them.